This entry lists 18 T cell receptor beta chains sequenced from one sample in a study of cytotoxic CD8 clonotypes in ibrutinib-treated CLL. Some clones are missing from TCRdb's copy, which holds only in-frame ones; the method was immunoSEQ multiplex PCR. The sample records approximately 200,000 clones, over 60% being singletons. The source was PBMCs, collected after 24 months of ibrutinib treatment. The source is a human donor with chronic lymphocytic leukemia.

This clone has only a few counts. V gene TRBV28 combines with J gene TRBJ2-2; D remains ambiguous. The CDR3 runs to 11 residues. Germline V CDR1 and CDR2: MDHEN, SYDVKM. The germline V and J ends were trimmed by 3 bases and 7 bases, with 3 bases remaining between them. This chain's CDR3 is CASSFDGELFF. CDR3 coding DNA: TGTGCCAGCAGTTTTGACGGGGAGCTGTTTTTT.

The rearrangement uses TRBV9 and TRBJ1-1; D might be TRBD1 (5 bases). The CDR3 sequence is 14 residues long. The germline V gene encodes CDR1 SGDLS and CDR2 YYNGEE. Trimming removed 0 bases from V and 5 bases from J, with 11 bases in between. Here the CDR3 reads CASSVARGGTEAFF. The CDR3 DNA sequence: TGTGCCAGCAGCGTAGCAAGGGGTGGGACTGAAGCTTTCTTT.

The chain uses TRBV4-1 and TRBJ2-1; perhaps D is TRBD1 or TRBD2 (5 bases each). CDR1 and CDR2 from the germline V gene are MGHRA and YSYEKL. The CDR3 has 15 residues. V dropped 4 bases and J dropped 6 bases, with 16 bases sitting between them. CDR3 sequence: CASSPQRGRRNEQFF. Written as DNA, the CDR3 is TGCGCCAGCAGCCCACAACGGGGCAGACGCAATGAGCAGTTCTTC.

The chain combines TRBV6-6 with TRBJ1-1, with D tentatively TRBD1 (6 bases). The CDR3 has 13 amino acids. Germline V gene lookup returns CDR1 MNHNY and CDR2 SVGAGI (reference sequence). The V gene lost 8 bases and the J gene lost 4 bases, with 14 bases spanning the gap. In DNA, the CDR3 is TGTGCCAGCGCACAGGGAGTAGTCACTGAAGCTTTCTTT. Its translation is CASAQGVVTEAFF.

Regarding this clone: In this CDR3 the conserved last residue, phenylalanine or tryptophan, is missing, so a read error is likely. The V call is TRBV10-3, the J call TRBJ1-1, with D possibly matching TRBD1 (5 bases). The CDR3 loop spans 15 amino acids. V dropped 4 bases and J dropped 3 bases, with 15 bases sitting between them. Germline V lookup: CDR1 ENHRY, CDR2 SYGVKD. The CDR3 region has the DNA TGTGCCATCAGTGTAGATGCTCAAGGGGACACTGAAGCTTTCCTT. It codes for CAISVDAQGDTEAFL.

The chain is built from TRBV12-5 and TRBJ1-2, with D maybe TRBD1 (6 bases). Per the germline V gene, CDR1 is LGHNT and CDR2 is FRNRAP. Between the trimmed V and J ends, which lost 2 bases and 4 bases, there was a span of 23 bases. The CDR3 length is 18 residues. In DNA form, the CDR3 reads TGTGCTAGTGGTTTGTCCGGGGGGACTGAAGGGGGTACCTATGGCTACACCTTC. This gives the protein CASGLSGGTEGGTYGYTF.

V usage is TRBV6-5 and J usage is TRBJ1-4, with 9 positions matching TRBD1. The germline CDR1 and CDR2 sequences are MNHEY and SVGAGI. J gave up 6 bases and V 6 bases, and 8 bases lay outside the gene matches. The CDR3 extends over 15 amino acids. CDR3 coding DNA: TGTGCCAGCAGCCACAGGGGGCGGTGGGATGAAAAACTGTTTTTT. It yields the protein CASSHRGRWDEKLFF.

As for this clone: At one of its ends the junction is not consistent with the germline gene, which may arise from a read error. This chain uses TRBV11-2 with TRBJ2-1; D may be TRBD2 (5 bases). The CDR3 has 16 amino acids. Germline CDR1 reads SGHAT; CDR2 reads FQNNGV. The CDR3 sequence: CASSLGYRGIYDEQFF. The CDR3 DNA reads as TGTGCCAGCAGCTTAGGTTACCGAGGGATCTACGATGAGCAGTTCTTC.

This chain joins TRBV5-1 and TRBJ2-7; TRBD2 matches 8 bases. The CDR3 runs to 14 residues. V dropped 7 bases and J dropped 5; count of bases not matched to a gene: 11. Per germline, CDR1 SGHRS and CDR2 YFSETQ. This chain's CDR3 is CASALREGFDEQYF. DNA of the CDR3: TGCGCCAGCGCTCTCCGGGAGGGGTTCGACGAGCAGTACTTC.

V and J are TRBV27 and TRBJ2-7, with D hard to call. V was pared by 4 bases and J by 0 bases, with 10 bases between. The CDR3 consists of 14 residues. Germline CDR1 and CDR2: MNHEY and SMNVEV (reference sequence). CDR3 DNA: TGTGCCAGCAGTTCCACTAAGTCCTCCTACGAGCAGTACTTC. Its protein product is CASSSTKSSYEQYF.

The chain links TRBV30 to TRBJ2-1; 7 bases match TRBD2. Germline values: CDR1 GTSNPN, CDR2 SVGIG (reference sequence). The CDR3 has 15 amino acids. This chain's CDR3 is CANEGRGTSYNEQFF. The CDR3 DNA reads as TGTGCGAACGAAGGGCGGGGGACCTCCTACAATGAGCAGTTCTTC.

CDR3 residues: CASSLGQGGEQYF. The CDR3 nucleotides are TGTGCCAGCAGCTTAGGACAGGGTGGAGAGCAGTACTTC. The rearrangement uses TRBV7-6 and TRBJ2-7, with 7 nucleotides matching TRBD1. J lost 7 bases, V lost 1 base, and 4 bases had no gene match. Germline loops: CDR1 SGHVS, CDR2 FNYEAQ. The CDR3 has 13 amino acids.

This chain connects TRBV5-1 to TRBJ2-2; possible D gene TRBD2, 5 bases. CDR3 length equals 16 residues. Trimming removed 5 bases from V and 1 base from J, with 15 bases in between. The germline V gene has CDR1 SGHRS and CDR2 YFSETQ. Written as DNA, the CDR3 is TGCGCCAGCAGAACCTTTGCGGGCGGGAACACCGGGGAGCTGTTTTTT. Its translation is CASRTFAGGNTGELFF. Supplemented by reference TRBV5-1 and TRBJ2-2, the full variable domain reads KAGVTQTPRYLIKTRGQQVTLSCSPISGHRSVSWYQQTPGQGLQFLFEYFSETQRNKGNFPGRFSGRQFSNSRSEMNVSTLELGDSALYLCASRTFAGGNTGELFFGEGSRLTVL.

CDR3 sequence reads: CASSLVGTGGYNEQFF. CDR3 nucleotides: TGTGCCAGCAGCTTAGTCGGGACAGGGGGTTACAATGAGCAGTTCTTC. The rearrangement links TRBV11-2 to TRBJ2-1, with 11 bases fitting TRBD1. The length of the CDR3 is 16 residues. V shed 1 base and J 4 bases; nucleotides not matched to a gene: 3. Germline CDR1 reads SGHAT; CDR2 reads FQNNGV. Full variable domain (rest looked up from reference TRBV11-2 and TRBJ2-1): EAGVAQSPRYKIIEKRQSVAFWCNPISGHATLYWYQQILGQGPKLLIQFQNNGVVDDSQLPKDRFSAERLKGVDSTLKIQPAKLEDSAVYLCASSLVGTGGYNEQFFGPGTRLTVL.

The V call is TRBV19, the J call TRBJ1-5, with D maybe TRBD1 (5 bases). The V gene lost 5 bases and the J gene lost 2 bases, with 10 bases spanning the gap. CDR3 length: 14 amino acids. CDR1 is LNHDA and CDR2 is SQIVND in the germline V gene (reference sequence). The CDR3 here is CASSVTGGNQPQHF. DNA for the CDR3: TGTGCCAGTAGTGTGACGGGGGGCAATCAGCCCCAGCATTTT.

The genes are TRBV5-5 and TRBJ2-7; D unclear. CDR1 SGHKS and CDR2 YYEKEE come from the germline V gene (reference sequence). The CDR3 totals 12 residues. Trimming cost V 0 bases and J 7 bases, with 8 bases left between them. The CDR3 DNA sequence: TGTGCCAGCAGCTTGGTCGGGTCAGAGCAGTACTTC. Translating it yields CASSLVGSEQYF.

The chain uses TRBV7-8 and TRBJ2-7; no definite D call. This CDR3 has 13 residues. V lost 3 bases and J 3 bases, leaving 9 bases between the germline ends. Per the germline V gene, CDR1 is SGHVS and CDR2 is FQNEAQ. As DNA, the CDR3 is TGTGCCAGCAGCTTCGGCACGGACTACGAGCAGTACTTC. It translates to CASSFGTDYEQYF. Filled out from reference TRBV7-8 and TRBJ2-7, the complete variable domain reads GAGVSQSPRYKVAKRGQDVALRCDPISGHVSLFWYQQALGQGPEFLTYFQNEAQLDKSGLPSDRFFAERPEGSVSTLKIQRTQQEDSAVYLCASSFGTDYEQYFGPGTRLTVT.

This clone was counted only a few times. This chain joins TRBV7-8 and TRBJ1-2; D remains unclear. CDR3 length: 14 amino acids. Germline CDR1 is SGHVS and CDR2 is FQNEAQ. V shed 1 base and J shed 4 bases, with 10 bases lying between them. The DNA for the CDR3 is TGTGCCAGCAGCTTAGAAGGGTCTATCTATGGCTACACCTTC. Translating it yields CASSLEGSIYGYTF.